The present entry profiles one T cell receptor (beta chain) with its context. V dropped 1 base and J dropped 4; count of bases not matched to a gene: 9. CDR3 length: 16 amino acids. Germline V gene sequence: CDR1 SGHTA, CDR2 FQGNSA. The sample originates from a study of blood T cell repertoires in COVID-19. Study details: Acute-phase and convalescent COVID-19 samples originated in the United States, Italy and Spain. The analysed material was cDNA or gDNA that came from T cells, B-cell-depleted T cells, or PBMCs.

Authors' analysis steps: Amplification of reference gene primers provided the estimated nucleated cell counts. Data came from immunoSEQ multiplex PCR; TCRdb stores just in-frame clones and leaves some out. D and trimming come from the DNA, and the V and J calls and clone size come from that table. The sample has roughly 260,000 clones; approximately 91% are singletons. The sequenced material came from peripheral blood. The chain employs TRBV7-2 and TRBJ1-1, with TRBD1 matching 7 bases. The TCR was taken from a woman in her 40s who had recovered from COVID-19. The CDR3 loop is CASSLGLGQLSTEAFF. The CDR3 nucleotides read TGTGCCAGCAGCTTAGGGCTGGGACAGCTGTCCACTGAAGCTTTCTTT. The full variable domain, its missing parts supplied by reference TRBV7-2 and TRBJ1-1, is GAGVSQSPSNKVTEKGKDVELRCDPISGHTALYWYRQSLGQGLEFLIYFQGNSAPDKSGLPSDRFSAERTGGSVSTLTIQRTQQEDSAVYLCASSLGLGQLSTEAFFGQGTRLTVV.